This T cell receptor beta chain emerged from a study of T cells in localized non-small cell lung cancer. Whole-study findings and limits: Appearances in adjacent lung were noted for a median roughly 50 of the top 100 tumor clones.

Some clones are missing from TCRdb's copy, which holds only in-frame ones; the method was immunoSEQ multiplex PCR. The sample lists about 78,000 clones, roughly 81% occurring once. Trimming removed 3 bases from V and 3 bases from J; junction bases left unmatched: 3. Germline CDR1 and CDR2: GTSNPN and SVGIG (reference sequence). The CDR3 is 14 amino acids. Remarks on this clone: Its target is not known.

The J gene is TRBJ2-1, the V gene TRBV30, with TRBD2 matching over 9 bases. The clonotype comes from a man aged 40 to 75 with stage I lung adenocarcinoma. The material was peripheral blood, obtained before any cancer treatment. The CDR3 DNA is TGTGCCTGGAGGCGTAGCGGGGGCTACAATGAGCAGTTCTTC. Protein: CAWRRSGGYNEQFF.